This paragraph covers one T cell receptor beta chain sequence. These data originate in a study of blood T cell repertoires in COVID-19. On the study more broadly: Specimens from acute and convalescent COVID-19 originated in the United States, Italy and Spain. From T cells, B-cell-depleted T cells, or PBMCs came the material, which was cDNA or gDNA.

CDR1 is SGHAT, CDR2 FQNNGV, per germline. This CDR3 region has 14 residues. Trimming took off 2 bases at V and 6 bases at J, with 10 bases between the two ends. Assay: immunoSEQ multiplex PCR; the TCRdb copy retains only in-frame clones and omits some. The table has over 200,000 clones, about 90% seen once. The TCR was taken from a man aged 35 to 55 with active or convalescent COVID-19. V and J are TRBV11-2 and TRBJ2-2; D is unresolved. Input material: peripheral blood. The CDR3 DNA sequence: TGTGCCAGCAGCTTAAACTATAACTCCGGGGAGCTGTTTTTT. Amino acid sequence: CASSLNYNSGELFF.